The clone carrying this TCR beta chain occurred many times. Its antigen is unidentified. This sample was taken from a study of T cells in Graves' hyperthyroidism and ophthalmopathy. Study-wide findings and caveats: Peripheral blood also featured most of the thyroid clonotypes expanded above 0.001.

The CDR3 is 14 amino acids. Germline CDR1 and CDR2: DFQATT and SNEGSKA (reference sequence). Trimming took 4 bases from V and 0 from J; bases not matched to a gene: 6. TCR beta CDR3 regions were amplified from RNA transcripts. First-round RT-PCR of the TCR CDR3 relied on the HTBI primer set. TCRdb re-derived calls from the multiplex PCR reads in MiXCR, one entry per CDR3 protein. This table has about 600,000 distinct CDR3 sequences, roughly a sixth appearing once. The sequence came from a woman aged 40-49 years with Graves' ophthalmopathy. The chain recombines TRBV20-1 with TRBJ2-7; 7 positions match TRBD2. Sequenced sample: blood. The CDR3 coding sequence is TGCAGTGCTATAAGCGGGACCAGCTCCTACGAGCAGTACTTC. Its translation is CSAISGTSSYEQYF.